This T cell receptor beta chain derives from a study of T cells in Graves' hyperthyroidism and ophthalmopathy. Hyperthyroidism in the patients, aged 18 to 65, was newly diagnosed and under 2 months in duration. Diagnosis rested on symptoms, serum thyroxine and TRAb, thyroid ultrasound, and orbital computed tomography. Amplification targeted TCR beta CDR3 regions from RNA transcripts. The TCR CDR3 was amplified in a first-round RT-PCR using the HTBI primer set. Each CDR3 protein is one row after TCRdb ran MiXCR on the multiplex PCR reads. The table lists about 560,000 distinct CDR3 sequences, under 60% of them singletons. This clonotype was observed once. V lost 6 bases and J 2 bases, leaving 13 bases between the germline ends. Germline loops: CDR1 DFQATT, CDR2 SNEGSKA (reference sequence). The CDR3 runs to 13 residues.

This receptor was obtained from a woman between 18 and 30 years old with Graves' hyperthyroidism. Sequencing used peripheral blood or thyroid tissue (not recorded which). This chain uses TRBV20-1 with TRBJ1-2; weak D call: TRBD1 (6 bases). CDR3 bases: TGCAGTGCCCCCATACAGGGAAACTATGGCTACACCTTC. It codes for CSAPIQGNYGYTF.